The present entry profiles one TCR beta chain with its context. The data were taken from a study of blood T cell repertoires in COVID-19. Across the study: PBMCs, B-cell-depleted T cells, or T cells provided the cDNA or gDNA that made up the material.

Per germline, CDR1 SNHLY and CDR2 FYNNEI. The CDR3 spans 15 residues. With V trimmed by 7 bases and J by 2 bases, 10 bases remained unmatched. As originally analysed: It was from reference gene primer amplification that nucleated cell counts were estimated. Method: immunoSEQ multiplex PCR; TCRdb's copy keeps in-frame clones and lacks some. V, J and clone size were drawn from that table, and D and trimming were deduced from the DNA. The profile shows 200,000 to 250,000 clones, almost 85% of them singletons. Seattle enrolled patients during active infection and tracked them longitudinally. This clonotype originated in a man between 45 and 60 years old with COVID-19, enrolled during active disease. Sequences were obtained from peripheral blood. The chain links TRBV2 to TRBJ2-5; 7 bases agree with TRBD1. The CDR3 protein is CASNAQGLGQETQYF. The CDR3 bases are TGTGCCAGCAACGCACAGGGGTTGGGGCAAGAGACCCAGTACTTC.